Following are 8 T cell receptor beta chains from one sample sequenced in a study of cytomegalovirus exposure and HLA in healthy donors. PCR employed 60 Vbeta and 13 Jbeta primers. Profiling relied on immunoSEQ multiplex PCR, and the TCRdb table lists in-frame clones only, not all of them. The sample includes 200,000 or so clones, 82% of them seen just once. The source material was PBMCs. These receptors all come from a boy aged 2 to 10 in good health and CMV-seronegative.

This clone was recorded a few times. The chain links TRBV5-1 to TRBJ2-7, with 13 bases identical to TRBD2. The CDR3 extends over 17 amino acids. V trimming: 3 bases; J trimming: 6 bases; junction bases outside the gene matches: 12. Germline CDR1 SGHRS, CDR2 YFSETQ. CDR3: CASSWPEGTSGAGEQYF. DNA of the CDR3: TGCGCCAGCAGCTGGCCGGAAGGGACTAGCGGGGCGGGCGAGCAGTACTTC.

This chain uses TRBV2 with TRBJ2-3; D is perhaps TRBD2 (6 bases). CDR1 is SNHLY, CDR2 FYNNEI, per germline. This CDR3 comprises 15 residues. Trimming pared 7 bases from V and 0 bases from J, leaving 14 bases between. The CDR3 loop reads CASINSGSSTDTQYF. The CDR3 nucleotides are TGTGCCAGCATCAACAGCGGGTCCAGCACAGATACGCAGTATTTT. Drawing the rest from reference TRBV2 and TRBJ2-3, the complete variable domain is EPEVTQTPSHQVTQMGQEVILRCVPISNHLYFYWYRQILGQKVEFLVSFYNNEISEKSEIFDDQFSVERPDGSNFTLKIRSTKLEDSAMYFCASINSGSSTDTQYFGPGTRLTVL.

This chain connects TRBV19 to TRBJ1-3; possibly TRBD1 for D (6 bases). The CDR3 sequence is 17 residues long. V was cut by 5 bases and J by 0 bases, with 17 bases left in between. Germline CDR1 and CDR2: LNHDA and SQIVND (reference sequence). The CDR3 coding sequence is TGTGCCAGTAGTCCGTTTTACAGGGAGCCCTCTGGAAACACCATATATTTT. This sequence encodes CASSPFYREPSGNTIYF.

This clone was observed a handful of times. This chain connects TRBV2 to TRBJ2-5; 8 bases line up with TRBD2. CDR3 length equals 18 residues. Germline V CDR1 and CDR2: SNHLY, FYNNEI. The V and J ends lost 0 bases and 3 bases, in that order; junction bases with no gene match: 12. For the CDR3, the DNA is TGTGCCAGCAGTGAAGCGCTTCGGATGGTAGCGGGGAAAGAGACCCAGTACTTC. Translation gives CASSEALRMVAGKETQYF.

This chain joins TRBV10-3 and TRBJ2-7; tentatively, D is TRBD2 (6 bases). Trimming shortened V by 0 bases and J by 3 bases, and 9 bases separated the two germline ends. Looked up from germline, CDR1 is ENHRY and CDR2 is SYGVKD. The CDR3 is made up of 14 amino acids. CDR3 DNA: TGTGCCATCAGTGAGTCGGGACTCGGCTACGAGCAGTACTTC. The encoded protein is CAISESGLGYEQYF.

CDR3 bases: TGTGCCAGCAGCGGGCAGGGAAGCAATCAGCCCCAGCATTTT. Translation: CASSGQGSNQPQHF. The chain uses TRBV7-6 and TRBJ1-5; D might be TRBD1 (5 bases). V gave up 5 bases and J gave up 1 base, with 9 bases separating them. There are 14 residues in the CDR3. Germline assignment: CDR1 SGHVS and CDR2 FNYEAQ.

The rearrangement links TRBV4-1 to TRBJ1-2; TRBD1 matches at 8 bases. The length of the CDR3 is 16 residues. The V segment lost 5 bases and the J segment 4 bases; nucleotides outside the gene matches: 12. Per the germline V gene, CDR1 is MGHRA and CDR2 is YSYEKL. This CDR3 is CASSDVRTGHRYGYTF. In nucleotides, the CDR3 is TGCGCCAGCAGCGATGTCCGGACAGGGCACCGCTATGGCTACACCTTC.

V and J are TRBV29-1 and TRBJ1-1, with D possibly matching TRBD1 (6 bases). The V end was cut by 2 bases, the J end by 4 bases, with 8 bases between. CDR3 length: 12 residues. Germline lookup yields CDR1 SQVTM and CDR2 ANQGSEA. The CDR3 protein is CSVETGITEAFF. CDR3 sequence (DNA): TGCAGCGTTGAAACAGGGATCACTGAAGCTTTCTTT.